The 15 T cell receptor beta chains given below trace back to one sample, sequenced in a study of blood T cells in healthy people across ages. Then a second PCR, running roughly 6 to 12 cycles, was carried out with a sample-barcoded 5' primer and a J-beta primer mix. TCRdb redid the calling of the 5' RACE reads with MiXCR, one entry per CDR3 protein. The repertoire includes 1.5 million to 2 million distinct CDR3 sequences, 30% to 35% of them detected once, and approximately 11% sits in the top ten. Sequencing was carried out using blood. The receptors were gathered from a woman aged 25 to 39 in good health.

This clonotype was recorded a few times. This chain's CDR3 is CASSTGQGYSPLHF. The CDR3 DNA reads TGTGCCAGCAGCACGGGACAGGGTTATTCACCCCTCCACTTT. The chain recombines TRBV13 with TRBJ1-6, with 9 bases matching TRBD1. The CDR3 runs 14 residues. V dropped 5 bases and J dropped 8; count of bases not matched to a gene: 4. The germline V gene encodes CDR1 PRHDT and CDR2 FYEKMQ (reference sequence).

The J gene is TRBJ1-2, the V gene TRBV20-1; the match to TRBD1 covers 8 bases. The CDR3 has 14 residues. The germline CDR1 and CDR2 sequences are DFQATT and SNEGSKA (reference sequence). Trimming removed 2 bases from V and 7 bases from J; junction bases left unmatched: 9. Here the CDR3 DNA reads TGCAGTGCTAGATCCCCGGGGACAGGAGGTGGCTACACCTTC. This translates into CSARSPGTGGGYTF.

This sequence joins TRBV18 and TRBJ2-6; 9 nucleotides match TRBD2. This CDR3 has 17 amino acids. V shed 5 bases and J 1 base; nucleotides not matched to a gene: 6. Germline V gene data show CDR1 as KGHSH and CDR2 as LQKENI. CDR3 region: CASSSTSGSSGANVLTF. The DNA for the CDR3 is TGTGCCAGCTCATCGACTAGCGGTAGTTCTGGGGCCAACGTCCTGACTTTC.

The chain links TRBV7-9 to TRBJ2-1; TRBD1 aligns across 7 bases. Per germline, CDR1 SEHNR and CDR2 FQNEAQ (reference sequence). The CDR3 is made up of 14 amino acids. The V gene end was trimmed by 4 bases and the J gene end by 6 bases; junction bases not matched to a gene: 6. CDR3 residues: CASSWDSELNEQFF. As DNA, the CDR3 is TGTGCCAGCAGCTGGGACAGTGAACTCAATGAGCAGTTCTTC.

The chain employs TRBV5-1 and TRBJ1-2; TRBD1 matches 12 bases. With 5 bases clipped from V and 9 bases from J, the junction kept 5 bases outside the gene matches. Germline V lookup: CDR1 SGHRS, CDR2 YFSETQ. CDR3 length: 13 residues. The chain's CDR3 is CASSWDRGRSYTF. In nucleotides, the CDR3 is TGCGCCAGCAGTTGGGACAGGGGGCGCAGCTACACCTTC.

This clonotype appeared once. V and J are TRBV5-5 and TRBJ2-3; D not resolved. The CDR3 is 17 amino acids. Deletions cut 1 base from V and 2 bases from J, with 17 bases between. Germline values: CDR1 SGHKS, CDR2 YYEKEE (reference sequence). The CDR3 region is CASSLIFGTHVTDTQYF. The CDR3 DNA sequence: TGTGCCAGCAGCTTGATATTCGGCACGCATGTCACAGATACGCAGTATTTT.

The V call is TRBV7-6, the J call TRBJ1-1, with D unresolved. The CDR3 spans 14 residues. The V end lost 4 bases, the J end lost 3 bases, and 12 bases lay between the germline ends. The germline V gene encodes CDR1 SGHVS and CDR2 FNYEAQ. The CDR3 DNA follows: TGTGCCAGCAGCTCCAGTGGGGAGGACACTGAAGCTTTCTTT. Its translation is CASSSSGEDTEAFF. Complete variable domain (other parts from reference TRBV7-6 and TRBJ1-1): GAGVSQSPRYKVTKRGQDVALRCDPISGHVSLYWYRQALGQGPEFLTYFNYEAQQDKSGLPNDRFSAERPEGSISTLTIQRTEQRDSAMYRCASSSSGEDTEAFFGQGTRLTVV.

Turning to this clonotype: One junction end does not reproduce the germline sequence, and a read error may be involved. The gene calls are TRBV12-3 or TRBV12-4 and TRBJ1-2, with 10 bases matching TRBD1. The CDR3 extends over 16 amino acids. The CDR3 protein is CASSQPGQGRNYGHTF. The DNA of the CDR3 is TGTGCCAGCAGCCAACCGGGACAGGGGAGAAACTATGGCCACACCTTC.

V is TRBV15 and J is TRBJ2-1; a possible D gene is TRBD1 (5 bases). Germline CDR1 LNHNV, CDR2 YYDKDF (reference sequence). Trimming removed 4 bases at V and 0 bases at J, with 10 bases between. This CDR3 spans 15 amino acids. CDR3 sequence: CATSKVGVSYNEQFF. The CDR3 DNA is TGTGCCACCAGCAAGGTAGGGGTCTCCTACAATGAGCAGTTCTTC.

The rearrangement links TRBV27 to TRBJ1-5, with 7 nucleotides matching TRBD1. CDR3 size: 15 residues. The germline CDR1 and CDR2 sequences are MNHEY and SMNVEV (reference sequence). V lost 3 bases to trimming and J lost 5 bases; unmatched junction nucleotides: 7. The CDR3 region is CASSLVAGGHQPQHF. The CDR3 bases are TGTGCCAGCAGTTTGGTGGCAGGGGGTCATCAGCCCCAGCATTTT.

The chain joins TRBV24-1 to TRBJ2-7; a possible D gene is TRBD1 (6 bases). The V gene lost 9 bases and the J gene lost 3 bases, with 23 bases spanning the gap. Germline loops: CDR1 KGHDR, CDR2 SFDVKD. This CDR3 is 16 amino acids long. CDR3 amino acids: CATGETQTGCGYEQYF. CDR3 nucleotide sequence: TGTGCCACCGGGGAAACGCAGACAGGTTGTGGCTACGAGCAGTACTTC.

Regarding this clonotype: A single base separates this from a much larger clone, so it may be a read error. The CDR3 sequence is CASSPPRDTQCF. The CDR3 bases are TGTGCCAGCTCACCACCGAGAGATACGCAGTGTTTT. The chain uses TRBV18 and TRBJ2-3; the D is unclear. The CDR3 extends over 12 amino acids. CDR1 and CDR2 from the germline V gene are KGHSH and LQKENI.

This CDR3 is CSASHQGTNTEAFF. CDR3 bases: TGCAGTGCTAGTCATCAGGGGACGAACACTGAAGCTTTCTTT. The gene calls are TRBV20-1 and TRBJ1-1; D might be TRBD1 (6 bases). Germline assignment: CDR1 DFQATT and CDR2 SNEGSKA (reference sequence). This CDR3 spans 14 amino acids. V shed 3 bases and J shed 1 base, with 12 bases lying between them.

J is TRBJ1-2 and V is TRBV9; D unclear. Trimming shortened V by 4 bases and J by 3 bases, and 16 bases separated the two germline ends. The CDR3 spans 15 residues. The V gene's germline CDR1 is SGDLS and CDR2 YYNGEE. CDR3 protein: CASSSEDGWDYGYTF. The CDR3, as DNA: TGTGCCAGCAGCTCGGAGGACGGTTGGGACTATGGCTACACCTTC.

The chain joins TRBV20-1 to TRBJ1-6; no clear D gene. The V gene's germline CDR1 is DFQATT and CDR2 SNEGSKA (reference sequence). V gave up 6 bases and J gave up 4 bases, with 13 bases separating them. CDR3 size: 14 residues. CDR3 loop: CSAPTRTYNSPLHF. CDR3 coding DNA: TGCAGTGCCCCGACCAGGACTTATAATTCACCCCTCCACTTT.